This T cell receptor (beta chain) stems from a study of cytomegalovirus exposure and HLA in healthy donors. TCRdb's copy holds only in-frame clones and misses some; the assay was immunoSEQ multiplex PCR. The sample has roughly 250,000 clones; about 87% are singletons. The sequenced material came from PBMCs. The origin of this receptor is a man between 18 and 29 years old in good health and CMV-seronegative.

Here the CDR3 DNA reads TGTGCCACCAGCAGAGATGCCCCTACCCCACTCTACAATGAGCAGTTCTTC. As protein: CATSRDAPTPLYNEQFF. The J gene is TRBJ2-1, the V gene TRBV15; D unresolved. Deletions cut 0 bases from V and 3 bases from J, with 15 bases between. From germline, CDR1 is LNHNV and CDR2 YYDKDF (reference sequence). This CDR3 region has 17 residues.